Listed below are T cell receptor beta chains from one sample, sequenced in a study of blood T cell repertoires in COVID-19. TCRdb's copy holds only in-frame clones and misses some; the assay was immunoSEQ multiplex PCR. This table holds about 500,000 clones, about 88% found once. The sample comprised peripheral blood. The receptors were gathered from a man aged 18-30 years with COVID-19, enrolled during active disease. The CDR3 runs from the conserved cysteine through the conserved F or W. The order of the fields is V gene, clone size, D gene, J gene, CDR3 protein, CDR3 DNA. The D gene is left open where the match is weak. Clone size, where shown, is once, few, many, or a class for clones that have expanded.

v_gene: TRBV5-1
abundance: .
d_gene: .
j_gene: TRBJ2-2
CDR3aa: CASSWQSDTGELFF
CDR3nt: TGCGCCAGCAGCTGGCAATCTGACACCGGGGAGCTGTTTTTT

v_gene: TRBV28
abundance: few
d_gene: .
j_gene: TRBJ2-7
CDR3aa: CASRPGYDSYEQYF
CDR3nt: TGTGCCAGCAGGCCCGGGTACGACAGCTACGAGCAGTACTTC

v_gene: TRBV6-6
abundance: .
d_gene: TRBD1
j_gene: TRBJ2-5
CDR3aa: CASSHRGQETQYF
CDR3nt: TGTGCCAGCAGCCACAGGGGGCAAGAGACCCAGTACTTC

v_gene: TRBV28
abundance: .
d_gene: TRBD1
j_gene: TRBJ1-1
CDR3aa: CASSLPRQGVPNTEAFF
CDR3nt: TGTGCCAGCAGTCTTCCGAGACAGGGGGTCCCGAACACTGAAGCTTTCTTT

v_gene: TRBV6-6
abundance: .
d_gene: .
j_gene: TRBJ1-4
CDR3aa: CASSSPWGGITEKLFF
CDR3nt: TGTGCCAGCAGTTCGCCCTGGGGGGGGATTACTGAAAAACTGTTTTTT

v_gene: TRBV4-1
abundance: .
d_gene: .
j_gene: TRBJ1-2
CDR3aa: CASSQPWGPNYGYTF
CDR3nt: TGCGCCAGCAGCCAACCCTGGGGGCCTAACTATGGCTACACCTTC

v_gene: TRBV5-1
abundance: .
d_gene: TRBD1
j_gene: TRBJ1-1
CDR3aa: CASSSGGARTEAFF
CDR3nt: TGCGCCAGCAGCTCAGGGGGCGCAAGGACTGAAGCTTTCTTT

v_gene: TRBV6-6
abundance: .
d_gene: TRBD2
j_gene: TRBJ2-2
CDR3aa: CASSPVAGGSLGELFF
CDR3nt: TGTGCCAGCAGTCCGGTAGCGGGGGGCTCGCTAGGGGAGCTGTTTTTT

v_gene: TRBV13
abundance: .
d_gene: .
j_gene: TRBJ2-1
CDR3aa: CASSLEGYWEQFF
CDR3nt: TGTGCCAGCAGCTTAGAGGGGTATTGGGAGCAGTTCTTC

v_gene: TRBV21-1
abundance: .
d_gene: .
j_gene: TRBJ2-3
CDR3aa: CARRYRQADTQYF
CDR3nt: TGTGCCAGAAGATATAGGCAGGCAGATACGCAGTATTTT

v_gene: TRBV11-2
abundance: .
d_gene: TRBD1
j_gene: TRBJ2-7
CDR3aa: CASRAGTATTSSYEQYF
CDR3nt: TGTGCCAGCAGGGCCGGGACAGCAACCACCTCCTCCTACGAGCAGTACTTC

v_gene: TRBV11-2
abundance: .
d_gene: TRBD2
j_gene: TRBJ2-7
CDR3aa: CASSLVAGSFPGFDEQYF
CDR3nt: TGTGCCAGCAGCTTAGTAGCGGGGTCATTTCCGGGGTTCGACGAGCAGTACTTC

v_gene: TRBV5-1
abundance: .
d_gene: .
j_gene: TRBJ2-7
CDR3aa: CASSWDNSYEQYF
CDR3nt: TGCGCCAGCAGCTGGGACAACTCCTACGAGCAGTACTTC

v_gene: TRBV20-1
abundance: .
d_gene: .
j_gene: TRBJ2-1
CDR3aa: CSASPVAETLNEQFF
CDR3nt: TGCAGTGCTAGTCCCGTAGCGGAAACCCTCAATGAGCAGTTCTTC

v_gene: TRBV12-3/TRBV12-4
abundance: few
d_gene: .
j_gene: TRBJ1-5
CDR3aa: CASSVDPGEPQHF
CDR3nt: TGTGCCAGCAGTGTCGACCCGGGGGAGCCCCAGCATTTT

v_gene: TRBV27
abundance: .
d_gene: TRBD2
j_gene: TRBJ2-7
CDR3aa: CASRWGTSGIYEQYF
CDR3nt: TGTGCCAGCAGGTGGGGGACTAGCGGAATCTACGAGCAGTACTTC

v_gene: TRBV6-5
abundance: .
d_gene: TRBD1
j_gene: TRBJ2-7
CDR3aa: CASSWGQNYEQYF
CDR3nt: TGTGCCAGCAGTTGGGGACAGAACTACGAGCAGTACTTC

v_gene: TRBV12-3/TRBV12-4
abundance: .
d_gene: .
j_gene: TRBJ2-1
CDR3aa: CASTQVEAGEQFF
CDR3nt: TGTGCCAGCACCCAAGTTGAGGCGGGTGAGCAGTTCTTC

v_gene: TRBV7-9
abundance: .
d_gene: TRBD2
j_gene: TRBJ2-3
CDR3aa: CASSGTSGGATDTQYF
CDR3nt: TGTGCCAGCAGCGGGACTAGCGGGGGGGCCACAGATACGCAGTATTTT

v_gene: TRBV6-4
abundance: .
d_gene: .
j_gene: TRBJ2-1
CDR3aa: CASSASAGSYNEQFF
CDR3nt: TGTGCCAGCAGTGCGTCCGCGGGATCCTACAATGAGCAGTTCTTC

v_gene: TRBV5-1
abundance: .
d_gene: .
j_gene: TRBJ2-1
CDR3aa: CASSGGYRTRNEQFF
CDR3nt: TGCGCCAGCAGCGGAGGGTACAGAACTAGGAATGAGCAGTTCTTC

v_gene: TRBV24-1
abundance: .
d_gene: .
j_gene: TRBJ2-3
CDR3aa: CATGQFPHTQYF
CDR3nt: TGTGCCACCGGCCAGTTCCCGCATACGCAGTATTTT

v_gene: TRBV29-1
abundance: .
d_gene: .
j_gene: TRBJ1-1
CDR3aa: CSAEDTLNTEAFF
CDR3nt: TGCAGCGCCGAGGACACCTTGAACACTGAAGCTTTCTTT

v_gene: TRBV24-1
abundance: .
d_gene: .
j_gene: TRBJ1-5
CDR3aa: CATSGQPGQPQHF
CDR3nt: TGTGCCACCAGCGGACAGCCCGGTCAGCCCCAGCATTTT

v_gene: TRBV21-1
abundance: .
d_gene: .
j_gene: TRBJ2-1
CDR3aa: CASSSSVSYNEQFF
CDR3nt: TGTGCCAGCAGCTCCTCGGTCTCCTACAATGAGCAGTTCTTC